This TCR beta chain was sequenced for a study of beta chain features in type 1 diabetes. The CDR3 sequence is 13 residues long. Trimming removed 0 bases at V and 4 bases at J, with 6 bases between. The germline V gene encodes CDR1 MRHNA and CDR2 SNTAGT. Post-sort purity exceeded 95% for all sorted populations. The authors reverse transcribed all of the isolated RNA, so sequencing captured expressed TCRB transcripts. Sequencing used immunoSEQ multiplex PCR; TCRdb keeps in-frame clones, though not all of them. The table shows under 45,000 clones, with about 50% occurring only once. The sample consisted of stem cell memory CD4+ T cells from blood. This chain links TRBV6-4 with TRBJ1-1, with D hard to call. This clonotype was obtained from a woman in her 30s in good health. The DNA of the CDR3 is TGTGCCAGCAGTGACTCTCGGGGCACTGAAGCTTTCTTT. Protein: CASSDSRGTEAFF.